This T cell receptor (beta chain) emerged from a study of regulatory T cells in long-lasting Graves disease (dated by TCRdb to about 2021). Background on the whole study: Newly diagnosed Graves' disease patients had taken antithyroid drugs for less than 3 months. This study used TCR sequencing and RNA sequencing of peripheral blood to compare persistent Graves' disease patients against newly diagnosed Graves' disease patients. The study was registered as a clinical trial and conducted in China. A total of about 33 samples underwent TCR sequencing, from about 13 patients with persistent Graves' disease and 20 patients with newly diagnosed Graves' disease. The paper as a whole reports these results and caveats: Sequencing and analysis were restricted to the TCR beta chain. The study examined only peripheral blood because the primary lesion, thyroid tissue, could not be accessed. The small sample size was acknowledged by the authors as a limitation that may reduce accuracy. Persistent Graves' disease patients showed lower TCR Shannon entropy and fewer highly expanded clones than newly diagnosed patients, suggesting clonal expansion. A larger number of public clonotypes was shared among persistent patients (2,741) than among newly diagnosed patients (more than 850). Preferential use of TRBV28, TRBJ1-2 and TRBJ2-5 was observed in persistent disease, whereas TRBV20-1 and TRBJ2-1 were favored in newly diagnosed disease.

Library prep was done by multiplex PCR. The sequencer was an Illumina HiSeq 4000. TCR beta libraries were built with iRepertoire HTBI primers and Arm-PCR amplification of CDR3 regions. Before sequencing, the PCR products went through gel purification. Per the authors' processing: Gene usage analysis of CDR3 amino acid clonotypes used the approximately 56 TRBV and about 14 TRBJ segments found across samples. Filtered high-quality paired reads were merged into contigs using COPE and FqMerger. BLAST was used to align contigs to IMGT TRBV, TRBD and TRBJ reference genes, with CDR3 defined following IMGT. Any clonotype with a frequency above 0.1% was classified as a highly expanded clone. Shannon entropy was used to measure repertoire diversity, and the Gini coefficient was used to measure V-J evenness. A clonotype was considered public if more than one individual shared it. Using fastp trimming at Q25 and MiXCR clonotype assembly, TCRdb reanalyzed the public sequencing data and kept in-frame beta chains. Entries are consolidated by CDR3 protein sequence, retaining the most common genes and DNA. TCRdb, not the authors, supplied the V and J calls. The sample has 400,000 to 500,000 distinct CDR3 sequences on record, about a sixth of them singletons. About 10% of the sample is held by the ten biggest clonotypes.

This clonotype has a count of ten or more. Its antigen is unknown. Per-nucleotide qualities are absent, and no much larger clonotype sits a single base away. The CDR3 has 14 amino acids, counting the end cysteine and phenylalanine. Only CDR3 DNA is held: 42 bases, read in frame from base 1. The germline V gene provides CDR1 MDHEN and CDR2 SYDVKM. V is reduced by 3 bases and J by 5 bases, leaving a spacing of 8 bases between them. The intended sense of this specimen's time point label: newly diagnosed GD, antithyroid drugs for less than 3 months. For both TCR sequencing and RNA sequencing, RNA was extracted from PBMCs in TRIzol. The diagnosis of Graves' disease was made according to American Thyroid Association guidelines. The patients came from an endocrinology department in Xi'an, China. Each patient gave 7 to 9.5 milliliters of peripheral blood, collected in an EDTA anticoagulant tube. PBMCs were isolated by Ficoll Paque Plus density gradient separation without further T cell sorting. An Agilent 2100 Bioanalyzer and agarose gel were used to check RNA quality, while a NanoDrop 2000 measured RNA concentration.

These same records also appear under a second study, on T cells in Graves' hyperthyroidism and ophthalmopathy. That second publication adds: Graves' hyperthyroidism was defined as stable when no progression to ophthalmopathy occurred over 18 months of follow-up. Hyperthyroidism patients were aged 18 to 65 years and newly diagnosed, with disease duration of less than 2 months. Patients with uncontrolled infections, other autoimmune diseases, pregnancy or lactation were excluded. Diagnoses relied on clinical symptoms, serum thyroxine and TRAb, thyroid ultrasound and orbital computed tomography. The first round of RT-PCR for the TCR CDR3 was performed with the HTBI primer set and the Qiagen OneStep RT-PCR kit. Most expanded thyroid clonotypes (frequency above 0.001) were also found in blood, which suggests that blood repertoires may mirror thyroid immune responses. A model built on a 13 V-J signature distinguished ophthalmopathy from stable hyperthyroidism, reaching around 87% sensitivity and about 81% specificity in cross-validation and 80%/75% in testing. In validation, the model predicted progression to ophthalmopathy a median of about 6 months before onset, with roughly 71% sensitivity and 72.22% specificity. TCR V-J signatures able to tell the groups apart were searched for in a discovery cohort of 90 to 100 patients, of whom 43 had Graves' ophthalmopathy and about 55 had stable Graves' hyperthyroidism. Prospective prediction of ophthalmopathy was tested in an independent validation cohort consisting of 18 to 20 hyperthyroidism patients and around 16 patients who later progressed to ophthalmopathy. The approximately 100 discovery patients were randomly split 7:3 into training and test sets. Thyroid tissue and blood T-cell repertoires from roughly six Graves' hyperthyroidism patients were also compared in the study. Once sampling was done, hyperthyroidism patients were given methimazole at a starting dose of 30 mg daily, whereas ophthalmopathy patients were given high-dose intravenous methylprednisolone. Libraries were constructed in a second round of multiplex PCR, after which size selection and purification were performed. Sequencing of the libraries was done on an Illumina HiSeq2000 using paired-end 100 bp reads. Raw data were processed with SOAPnuke, discarding reads with adapters, uncalled bases, mean Phred below 15, or no exact constant-primer or identifier match. High-quality paired reads were merged with COPE v1.2.5, and unique nucleotide sequences were defined as clonotypes. Clonotypes were aligned to IMGT TRBV, TRBD and TRBJ reference segments using MiTCR v1.1. The analysis was restricted to V-J combinations with a frequency above 0.0001, which together covered 99% to 99.2% of the repertoires. A TCS score was defined as the ratio of F50 (clonal expansion) to E x V (chaos), with BLOSUM62-based TCRdist applied between CDR3 peptides within each V-J. Welch's t-statistics and random forest reduced fewer than 550 V-J features to 13, which were used in a naive Bayes classifier (R e1071). No statistical method was used to set the sample size in advance, and investigators knew the group allocation. TCR Vbeta CDR3 sequencing of 120 to 150 peripheral blood samples (under 45 ophthalmopathy, 75 or so hyperthyroidism and roughly 17 progressor patients) is reported in the paper.

The TCR originated in a woman aged 25 to 39 with Graves disease. Donor details come from another sample of the same person, matched by shared clones. The specimen comprised peripheral blood mononuclear cells (PBMCs), sampled at new diagnosis, from a patient treated with antithyroid drugs. The sequence is built from TRBV28 and TRBJ1-6; the D gene cannot be named for sure. In nucleotide form, the sequence is TGTGCCAGCAGTTTCCCGCTCAATAATTCACCCCTCCACTTT. This translates into CASSFPLNNSPLHF.